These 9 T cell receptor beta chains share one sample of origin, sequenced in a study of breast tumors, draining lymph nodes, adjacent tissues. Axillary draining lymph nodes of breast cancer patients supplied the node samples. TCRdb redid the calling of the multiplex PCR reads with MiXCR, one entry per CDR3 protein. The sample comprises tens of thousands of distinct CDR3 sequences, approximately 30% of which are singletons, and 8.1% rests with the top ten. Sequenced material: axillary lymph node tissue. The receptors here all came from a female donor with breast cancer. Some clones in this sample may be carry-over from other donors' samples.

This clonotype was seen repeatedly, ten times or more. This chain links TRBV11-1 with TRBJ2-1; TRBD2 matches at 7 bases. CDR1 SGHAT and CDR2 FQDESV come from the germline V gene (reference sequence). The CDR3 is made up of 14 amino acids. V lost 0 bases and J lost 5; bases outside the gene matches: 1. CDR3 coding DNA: TGTGCCAGCAGCTTAGCGCTAGCGGACAATGAGCAGTTCTTC. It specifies CASSLALADNEQFF.

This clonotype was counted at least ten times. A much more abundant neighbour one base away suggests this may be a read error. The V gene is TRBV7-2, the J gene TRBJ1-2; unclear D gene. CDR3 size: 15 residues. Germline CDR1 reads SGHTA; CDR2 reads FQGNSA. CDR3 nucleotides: TGTGCCAGCAGCTTAGACGCGATCCCCTTCTATGGCTACCCCTTC. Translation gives CASSLDAIPFYGYPF.

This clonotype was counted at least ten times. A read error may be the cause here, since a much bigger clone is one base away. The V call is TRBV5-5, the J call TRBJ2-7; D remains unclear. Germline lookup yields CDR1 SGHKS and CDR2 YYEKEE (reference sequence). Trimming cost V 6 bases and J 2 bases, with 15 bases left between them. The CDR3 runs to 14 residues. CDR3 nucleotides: TGTGCCAGCACCTCCACGGCAGCGCCCTACGAGCAGTACTTC. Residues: CASTSTAAPYEQYF. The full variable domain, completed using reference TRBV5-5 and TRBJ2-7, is DAGVTQSPTHLIKTRGQQVTLRCSPISGHKSVSWYQQVLGQGPQFIFQYYEKEERGRGNFPDRFSARQFPNYSSELNVNALLLGDSALYLCASTSTAAPYEQYFGPGTRLTVT.

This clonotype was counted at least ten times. CDR3 region: CATSRGLSYNEQFF. DNA for the CDR3: TGTGCCACCAGCAGAGGGCTCTCCTACAATGAGCAGTTCTTC. The gene calls are TRBV15 and TRBJ2-1, with unresolved D. The CDR3 totals 14 residues. Per germline, CDR1 LNHNV and CDR2 YYDKDF (reference sequence). V gave up 1 base and J gave up 0 bases, with 4 bases separating them.

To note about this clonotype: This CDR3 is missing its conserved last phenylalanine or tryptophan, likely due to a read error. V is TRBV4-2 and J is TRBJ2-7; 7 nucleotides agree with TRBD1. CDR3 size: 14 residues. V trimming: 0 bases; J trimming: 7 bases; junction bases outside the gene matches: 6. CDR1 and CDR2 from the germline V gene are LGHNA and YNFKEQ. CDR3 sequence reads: CASSQDEGAWEQYL. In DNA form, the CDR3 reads TGTGCCAGCAGCCAAGACGAGGGGGCATGGGAGCAGTACCTC.

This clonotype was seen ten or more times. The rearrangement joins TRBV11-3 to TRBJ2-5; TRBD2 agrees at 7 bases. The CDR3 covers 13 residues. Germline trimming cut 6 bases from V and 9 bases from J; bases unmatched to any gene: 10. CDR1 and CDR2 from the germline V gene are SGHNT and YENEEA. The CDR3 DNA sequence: TGTGCCAGCAGGCGGGAGACGACCGGCGCCCAGTACTTC. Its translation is CASRRETTGAQYF.

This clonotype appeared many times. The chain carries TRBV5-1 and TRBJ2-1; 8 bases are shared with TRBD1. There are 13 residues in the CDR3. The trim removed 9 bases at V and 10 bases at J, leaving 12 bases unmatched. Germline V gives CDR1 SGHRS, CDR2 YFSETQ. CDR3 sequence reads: CATRRTGRTEQFF. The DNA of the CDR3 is TGCGCCACCAGACGGACAGGGAGAACAGAGCAGTTCTTC.

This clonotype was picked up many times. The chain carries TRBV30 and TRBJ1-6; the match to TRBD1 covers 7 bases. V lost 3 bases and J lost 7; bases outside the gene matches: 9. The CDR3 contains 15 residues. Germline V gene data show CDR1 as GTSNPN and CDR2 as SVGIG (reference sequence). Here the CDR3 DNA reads TGTGCCTGGAGCGCTTGGACAGGACAAAATTCACCCCTCCACTTT. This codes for CAWSAWTGQNSPLHF.

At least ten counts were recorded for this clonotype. The CDR3 region has the DNA TGTGCCAGCAGTTACTCGTCGCTGGATTACGCCCAGTACTTC. This codes for CASSYSSLDYAQYF. The chain couples TRBV6-5 to TRBJ2-5; no firm D call. Germline V lookup: CDR1 MNHEY, CDR2 SVGAGI. The length of the CDR3 is 14 residues. V shed 0 bases and J shed 9 bases, with 14 bases lying between them.